These T cell receptor beta chains were read from a single sample in a study of shared clonotypes between healthy human individuals. Method: immunoSEQ multiplex PCR; TCRdb's copy keeps in-frame clones and lacks some. Among some 2,500,000 clones, roughly 93% were seen once, and the ten largest hold roughly 0.39%. The sample consisted of naive CD4+ T cells from PBMCs. The origin of the receptors is a man aged 18 to 29 in good health. Some clones in this sample may be carry-over from other donors' samples. Each CDR3 is given with its conserved first and last residue. Each record gives: J gene, clone size, D gene, CDR3 length, V gene, CDR3 DNA, CDR3 protein. The D gene is left open where the match is weak. Only some rows state a clone size, as once, few, many or a class for expanded clones.

j_gene: TRBJ1-1; abundance: few; d_gene: .; len: 15; v_gene: TRBV9; CDR3nt: TGTGCCAGCAGCCGAGACGGACAGATGAACACTGAAGCTTTCTTT; CDR3aa: CASSRDGQMNTEAFF
j_gene: TRBJ1-1; abundance: once; d_gene: .; len: 14; v_gene: TRBV18; CDR3nt: TGTGCCAGCTCACTCTCCGACGGACTTACTGAAGCTTTCTTT; CDR3aa: CASSLSDGLTEAFF
j_gene: TRBJ1-1; abundance: .; d_gene: .; len: 14; v_gene: TRBV2; CDR3nt: TGTGCCAGCAGTGCGGGAGGAGGGAGGTATGAAGCTTTCTTT; CDR3aa: CASSAGGGRYEAFF
j_gene: TRBJ2-2; abundance: .; d_gene: .; len: 12; v_gene: TRBV27; CDR3nt: TGTGCCAGCAGCCGGGACACCGGGGAGCTGTTTTTT; CDR3aa: CASSRDTGELFF
j_gene: TRBJ2-3; abundance: .; d_gene: TRBD2; len: 14; v_gene: TRBV5-4; CDR3nt: TGTGCCAGCAGCTCAGGACTAGCGGGAGGTACGCAGTATTTT; CDR3aa: CASSSGLAGGTQYF
j_gene: TRBJ1-2; abundance: .; d_gene: TRBD1; len: 14; v_gene: TRBV28; CDR3nt: TGTGCCAGCAGTTTAGTCACAGGGGGCTATGGCTACACCTTC; CDR3aa: CASSLVTGGYGYTF
j_gene: TRBJ2-2; abundance: .; d_gene: .; len: 14; v_gene: TRBV28; CDR3nt: TGTGCCAGCAGTTTATCGCGGAACACCGGGGAGCTGTTTTTT; CDR3aa: CASSLSRNTGELFF
j_gene: TRBJ2-3; abundance: .; d_gene: TRBD2; len: 15; v_gene: TRBV6-5; CDR3nt: TGTGCCAGCAGTCGTGTAGCGGGACGAACAGATACGCAGTATTTT; CDR3aa: CASSRVAGRTDTQYF
j_gene: TRBJ1-5; abundance: few; d_gene: .; len: 13; v_gene: TRBV11-2; CDR3nt: TGTGCCAGCAGCTTAGGTTACAATCAGCCCCAGCATTTT; CDR3aa: CASSLGYNQPQHF
j_gene: TRBJ2-7; abundance: .; d_gene: TRBD2; len: 15; v_gene: TRBV5-6; CDR3nt: TGTGCCAGCAGCTTGGGCCCTGGCGGGAGTAACGAGCAGTACTTC; CDR3aa: CASSLGPGGSNEQYF
j_gene: TRBJ1-1; abundance: .; d_gene: .; len: 14; v_gene: TRBV7-3; CDR3nt: TGTGCCAGCAGCTTAGACCAAACGAACACTGAAGCTTTCTTT; CDR3aa: CASSLDQTNTEAFF
j_gene: TRBJ2-7; abundance: once; d_gene: TRBD2; len: 15; v_gene: TRBV9; CDR3nt: TGTGCCAGCAGCGTAGCGGGGAGGGTAGGTCTCGAGCAGTACTTC; CDR3aa: CASSVAGRVGLEQYF
j_gene: TRBJ2-2; abundance: .; d_gene: .; len: 15; v_gene: TRBV5-6; CDR3nt: TGTGCCAGCAGCTTAACGGGATGGAAAAGCGGGGAGCTGTTTTTT; CDR3aa: CASSLTGWKSGELFF
j_gene: TRBJ2-7; abundance: once; d_gene: .; len: 12; v_gene: TRBV2; CDR3nt: TGTGCCAGCAGTTTAGAAACCTACGAGCAGTACTTC; CDR3aa: CASSLETYEQYF
j_gene: TRBJ1-1; abundance: .; d_gene: .; len: 17; v_gene: TRBV4-2; CDR3nt: TGTGCCAGCAGCCCTCGTGATCGCCGACCCCTGAACACTGAAGCTTTCTTT; CDR3aa: CASSPRDRRPLNTEAFF
j_gene: TRBJ1-1; abundance: .; d_gene: .; len: 14; v_gene: TRBV27; CDR3nt: TGTGCCAGCAGTCTAGGACACCCGAACACTGAAGCTTTCTTT; CDR3aa: CASSLGHPNTEAFF